Presented here are 3 T cell receptor beta chains from one specimen sequenced in a study of blood T cell repertoires in COVID-19. Libraries were prepared by immunoSEQ multiplex PCR; TCRdb keeps only in-frame clonotypes and omits some of them. This table has approximately 270,000 clones, approximately 83% appearing once. The material sequenced was PBMCs or T cells enriched from blood (not recorded which). The receptors were sampled from a woman aged 50 to 60 who had recovered from COVID-19.

V usage is TRBV2 and J usage is TRBJ2-7, with 9 nucleotides matching TRBD2. The CDR3 covers 12 residues. With V trimmed by 6 bases and J by 7 bases, 4 bases remained unmatched. The germline V gene has CDR1 SNHLY and CDR2 FYNNEI. The CDR3 bases are TGTGCCAGCAGGGTAGCGGGAGTTGAGCAGTACTTC. This translates into CASRVAGVEQYF.

The rearrangement uses TRBV6-5 and TRBJ2-7, with 9 bases that match TRBD1. Germline V CDR1 and CDR2: MNHEY, SVGAGI. J lost 6 bases, V lost 5 bases, and 8 bases had no gene match. This CDR3 region has 14 residues. This CDR3 is CASSLDRGFVEQYF. The CDR3 DNA reads TGTGCCAGCAGTCTCGACAGGGGGTTCGTCGAGCAGTACTTC.

The rearrangement links TRBV29-1 to TRBJ2-4; 11 bases line up with TRBD2. Germline V lookup: CDR1 SQVTM, CDR2 ANQGSEA. This CDR3 contains 14 residues. V gave up 1 base and J gave up 7 bases; unmatched junction bases: 3. The CDR3 sequence is CSVEVLAGGNIQYF. CDR3 sequence (DNA): TGCAGCGTTGAAGTGCTAGCGGGAGGTAACATTCAGTACTTC.